A selection of T cell receptor beta chains follows, all from one sample in a study of PD-1 blockade in classical Hodgkin lymphoma. Data came from immunoSEQ multiplex PCR; TCRdb stores just in-frame clones and leaves some out. The top ten hold approximately 3% of the sample, which has 35,000 to 50,000 clones, about 65% seen once. The sample was peripheral blood mononuclear cells (PBMCs), taken before the second cycle of nivolumab. The receptors come from a human donor with classical Hodgkin lymphoma. The CDR3 runs from the conserved cysteine through the conserved F or W. A D gene is named only where the DNA matches it firmly. Part of the rows lack a size; the others show once, few, many or a class for expanded clones.

J gene | clone size | V gene | D gene | CDR3 protein | CDR3 DNA
TRBJ2-1 | - | TRBV4-1 | TRBD2 | CASSGPSGYEQFF | TGCGCCAGCAGTGGTCCTAGCGGCTATGAGCAGTTCTTC
TRBJ2-3 | - | TRBV7-3 | - | CASSPIPADTQYF | TGTGCCAGCAGCCCCATCCCGGCGGATACGCAGTATTTT
TRBJ1-5 | - | TRBV2 | - | CASSEATGGNQPQHF | TGTGCCAGCAGTGAAGCCACGGGAGGGAATCAGCCCCAGCATTTT
TRBJ2-3 | few | TRBV6-5 | - | CASSYMGNTDTQYF | TGTGCCAGCAGTTATATGGGGAACACAGATACGCAGTATTTT
TRBJ1-5 | once | TRBV7-2 | - | CASSLMGMTDEPQHF | TGTGCCAGCAGCTTAATGGGGATGACGGATGAGCCCCAGCATTTT
TRBJ1-2 | - | TRBV20-1 | - | CRPNYGYTF | TGCAGGCCTAACTATGGCTACACCTTC
TRBJ2-7 | - | TRBV14 | - | CASSQGGFYEQYF | TGTGCCAGCAGCCAGGGGGGATTTTACGAGCAGTACTTC
TRBJ1-1 | - | TRBV6-6 | TRBD1 | CASRGQGSEAFF | TGTGCCAGCAGGGGACAGGGCTCTGAAGCTTTCTTT
TRBJ2-7 | - | TRBV5-5 | - | CASSPHSTGGDEQYF | TGTGCCAGCAGCCCTCACTCGACAGGAGGGGACGAGCAGTACTTC
TRBJ2-1 | - | TRBV28 | - | CASTPSSAMFF | TGTGCCAGCACGCCCTCTAGCGCGATGTTCTTC
TRBJ2-2 | - | TRBV5-1 | TRBD1 | CASSQGQAENTGELFF | TGCGCCAGCAGCCAGGGACAGGCTGAGAACACCGGGGAGCTGTTTTTT
TRBJ2-3 | - | TRBV11-2 | - | CASSYQQGRTDTQYF | TGTGCCAGCAGCTACCAACAGGGTAGGACAGATACGCAGTATTTT
TRBJ1-5 | - | TRBV27 | - | CASSYNSPNQPQHF | TGTGCCAGCAGCTATAACAGTCCCAATCAGCCCCAGCATTTT
TRBJ2-3 | - | TRBV28 | - | CASSRGFADTQYF | TGTGCCAGCAGTCGTGGATTCGCAGATACGCAGTATTTT
TRBJ2-5 | - | TRBV7-6 | TRBD2 | CASSARGVQETQYF | TGTGCCAGCAGCGCACGGGGGGTACAAGAGACCCAGTACTTC
TRBJ2-3 | - | TRBV6-4 | - | CASSDGLATDTQYF | TGTGCCAGCAGTGACGGCCTAGCAACAGATACGCAGTATTTT
TRBJ1-1 | - | TRBV6-5 | - | CASSYARASTEAFF | TGTGCCAGCAGTTACGCGAGGGCCTCGACTGAAGCTTTCTTT
TRBJ1-2 | few | TRBV29-1 | - | CSVEDGTYYGYTF | TGCAGCGTTGAAGATGGGACATACTATGGCTACACCTTC
TRBJ2-2 | - | TRBV7-2 | TRBD1 | CASSIGQGLFF | TGTGCCAGCAGCATAGGACAGGGGTTGTTTTTT
TRBJ2-3 | - | TRBV10-3 | TRBD2 | CAIRPTSGGAADTQYF | TGTGCCATCAGGCCCACTAGCGGGGGGGCCGCAGATACGCAGTATTTT
TRBJ1-1 | few | TRBV6-1 | - | CASRAQDTNTEAFF | TGTGCCAGCAGAGCCCAGGACACTAATACTGAAGCTTTCTTT
TRBJ1-4 | - | TRBV29-1 | - | CSVVGGAEKLFF | TGCAGCGTTGTGGGAGGGGCTGAAAAACTGTTTTTT
TRBJ2-5 | - | TRBV5-4 | - | CASSLWAGIETQYF | TGTGCCAGCAGCTTGTGGGCAGGGATTGAGACCCAGTACTTC
TRBJ1-1 | - | TRBV7-9 | - | CASSLSHNTEAFF | TGTGCCAGCAGCTTATCTCACAACACTGAAGCTTTCTTT
TRBJ2-1 | - | TRBV10-3 | - | CAIGGSAYNEQFF | TGTGCCATTGGAGGGAGCGCGTACAATGAGCAGTTCTTC
TRBJ2-5 | - | TRBV7-3 | TRBD2 | CASTEKTSGKWSSSETQYF | TGTGCCAGCACTGAGAAGACTAGCGGGAAGTGGTCGTCTAGTGAGACCCAGTACTTC
TRBJ2-1 | - | TRBV10-2 | TRBD2 | CASRSGGYYNEQFF | TGCGCCAGCAGGTCGGGGGGATACTACAATGAGCAGTTCTTC
TRBJ1-2 | - | TRBV5-6 | - | CASRWRGSGYGYTF | TGTGCCAGCAGATGGAGGGGCTCTGGTTATGGCTACACCTTC
TRBJ1-6 | - | TRBV30 | TRBD1 | CASEQGMANSPLHF | TGTGCCTCGGAACAGGGGATGGCGAATTCACCCCTCCACTTT
TRBJ1-1 | - | TRBV7-9 | - | CASSLDVVNTEAFF | TGTGCCAGCAGCTTGGACGTAGTAAACACTGAAGCTTTCTTT
TRBJ1-5 | once | TRBV28 | - | CASTPRDESVNQPQHF | TGTGCCAGCACCCCCCGGGACGAATCGGTCAATCAGCCCCAGCATTTT
TRBJ1-5 | - | TRBV2 | - | CASSRERQDKNGHQPQHF | TGTGCCAGCAGCAGAGAAAGACAGGACAAAAATGGGCATCAGCCCCAGCATTTT
TRBJ1-2 | - | TRBV6-5 | - | CASSSGGNYGYTF | TGTGCCAGCAGCTCGGGGGGAAACTATGGCTACACCTTC
TRBJ2-7 | - | TRBV7-9 | - | CASSLSGTTYEQYF | TGTGCCAGCAGCTTATCGGGGACGACCTACGAGCAGTACTTC
TRBJ2-1 | - | TRBV15 | - | CATSREGTYNEQFF | TGTGCCACCAGCAGAGAAGGGACCTACAATGAGCAGTTCTTC
TRBJ2-7 | - | TRBV7-9 | - | CASSPRELLGYEQYF | TGTGCCAGCAGCCCCCGCGAACTTTTAGGCTACGAGCAGTACTTC
TRBJ2-4 | few | TRBV30 | - | CAWSQGPQNIQYF | TGTGCCTGGAGTCAAGGACCGCAAAACATTCAGTACTTC
TRBJ1-2 | - | TRBV29-1 | - | CSVESASGYGYTF | TGCAGCGTTGAATCGGCCTCCGGGTATGGCTACACCTTC
TRBJ1-5 | - | TRBV6-1 | - | CASSEWQYNQPQHF | TGTGCCAGCAGTGAATGGCAGTATAATCAGCCCCAGCATTTT
TRBJ2-2 | few | TRBV7-2 | TRBD1 | CASSYRDRAPGELFF | TGTGCCAGCAGCTACCGGGACAGGGCCCCCGGGGAGCTGTTTTTT
TRBJ1-5 | - | TRBV28 | - | CASSFSQWEPGSNQPQHF | TGTGCCAGCAGTTTTAGTCAATGGGAACCTGGAAGCAATCAGCCCCAGCATTTT
TRBJ2-5 | - | TRBV7-9 | - | CASSLIGFEQYF | TGTGCCAGCAGCTTAATAGGGTTTGAGCAGTACTTC